This T cell receptor (beta chain) originates from a study of CD8 T cells in ankylosing spondylitis. General study points: A TCR beta motif made of several highly homologous variants seemed typical of ankylosing spondylitis blood.

The CDR3 contains 16 residues. Germline CDR1 MDHEN, CDR2 SYDVKM. J gave up 1 base and V 3 bases, and 6 bases lay outside the gene matches. Generation of TCR beta libraries employed quantitative 5'-RACE incorporating molecular barcodes. TCRdb used MiXCR to reprocess the 5' RACE reads, holding one entry per CDR3 protein. The sample has 100,000 to 150,000 distinct CDR3 sequences, about 15% seen once. About this clonotype itself: Its antigen is unknown.

J is TRBJ1-1 and V is TRBV28; 9 bases are shared with TRBD1. The receptor comes from a male donor with ankylosing spondylitis. Input material: blood, either unsorted or a sorted T cell fraction (not recorded which). In DNA form, the CDR3 reads TGTGCCAGCAGTTTTTACCGGACAGGGGAGAACACTGAAGCTTTCTTT. Its translation is CASSFYRTGENTEAFF.